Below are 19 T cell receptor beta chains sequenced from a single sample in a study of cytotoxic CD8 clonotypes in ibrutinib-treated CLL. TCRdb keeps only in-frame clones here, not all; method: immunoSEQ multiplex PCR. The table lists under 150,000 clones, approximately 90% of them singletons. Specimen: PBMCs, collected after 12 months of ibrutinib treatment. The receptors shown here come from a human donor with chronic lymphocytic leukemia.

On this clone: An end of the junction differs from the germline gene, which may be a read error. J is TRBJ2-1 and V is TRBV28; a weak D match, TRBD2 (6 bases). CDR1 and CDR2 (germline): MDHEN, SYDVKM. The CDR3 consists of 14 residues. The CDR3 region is CASSSGSSYNEKFF. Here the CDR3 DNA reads TGTGCCAGCAGTTCCGGGAGCTCCTACAATGAGAAGTTCTTC.

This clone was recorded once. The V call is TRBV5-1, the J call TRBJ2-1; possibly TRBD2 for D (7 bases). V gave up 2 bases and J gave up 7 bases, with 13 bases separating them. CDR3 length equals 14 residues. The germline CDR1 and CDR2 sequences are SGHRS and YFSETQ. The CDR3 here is CASSLGGGPNEQFF. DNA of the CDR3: TGCGCCAGCAGCTTAGGGGGAGGGCCAAATGAGCAGTTCTTC.

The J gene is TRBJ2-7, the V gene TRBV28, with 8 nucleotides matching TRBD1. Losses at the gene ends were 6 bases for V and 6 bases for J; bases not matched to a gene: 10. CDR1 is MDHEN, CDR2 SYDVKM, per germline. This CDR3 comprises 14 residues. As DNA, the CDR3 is TGTGCCAGCAGGGAATGGCAGGGGGCCTCCGAGCAGTACTTC. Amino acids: CASREWQGASEQYF.

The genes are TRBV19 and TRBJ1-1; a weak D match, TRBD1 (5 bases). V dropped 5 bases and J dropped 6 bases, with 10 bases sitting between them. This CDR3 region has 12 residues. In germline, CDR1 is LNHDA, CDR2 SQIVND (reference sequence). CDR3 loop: CASSLQGPEAFF. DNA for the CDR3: TGTGCCAGTAGTCTTCAGGGTCCTGAAGCTTTCTTT.

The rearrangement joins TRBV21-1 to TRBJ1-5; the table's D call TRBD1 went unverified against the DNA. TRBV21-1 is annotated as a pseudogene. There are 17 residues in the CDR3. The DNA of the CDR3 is TGTGCCAGCAATAGGGCACGAGACAGGGTTAGCAATCAGCCCCAGCATTTT. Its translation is CASNRARDRVSNQPQHF.

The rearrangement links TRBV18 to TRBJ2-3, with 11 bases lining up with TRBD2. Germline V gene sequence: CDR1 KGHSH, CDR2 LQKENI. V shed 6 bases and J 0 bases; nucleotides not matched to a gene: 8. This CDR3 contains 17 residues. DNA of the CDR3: TGTGCCAGCTCGCCCGGGACTAGCGGAACAAGCACAGATACGCAGTATTTT. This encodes CASSPGTSGTSTDTQYF.

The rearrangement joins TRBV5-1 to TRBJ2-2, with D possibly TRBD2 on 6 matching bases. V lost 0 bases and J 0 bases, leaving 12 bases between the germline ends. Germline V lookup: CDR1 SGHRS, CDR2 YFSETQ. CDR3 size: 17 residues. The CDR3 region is CASSLAVGGANTGELFF. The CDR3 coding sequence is TGCGCCAGCAGCTTGGCTGTTGGCGGGGCGAACACCGGGGAGCTGTTTTTT.

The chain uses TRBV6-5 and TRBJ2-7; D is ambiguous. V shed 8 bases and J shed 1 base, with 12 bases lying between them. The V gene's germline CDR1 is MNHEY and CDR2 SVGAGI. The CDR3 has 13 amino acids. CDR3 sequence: CASAIVSSYEQYF. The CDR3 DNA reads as TGTGCCAGCGCGATTGTAAGTTCCTACGAGCAGTACTTC.

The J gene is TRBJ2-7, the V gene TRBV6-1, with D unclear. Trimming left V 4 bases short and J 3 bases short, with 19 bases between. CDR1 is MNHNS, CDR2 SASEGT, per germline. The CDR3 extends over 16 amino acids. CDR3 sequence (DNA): TGTGCCAGCAGTGCGAAAGGGCTTCTTCGAAACTACGAGCAGTACTTC. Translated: CASSAKGLLRNYEQYF.

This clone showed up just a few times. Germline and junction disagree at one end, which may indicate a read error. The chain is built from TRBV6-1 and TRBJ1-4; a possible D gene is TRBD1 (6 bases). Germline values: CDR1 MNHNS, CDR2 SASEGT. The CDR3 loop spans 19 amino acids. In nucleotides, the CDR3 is TGTGCCAGCAGTGAAGGGATAAGGGCTTTGGGGACAACCAATGAAAAACTGTTTTTT. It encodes CASSEGIRALGTTNEKLFF.

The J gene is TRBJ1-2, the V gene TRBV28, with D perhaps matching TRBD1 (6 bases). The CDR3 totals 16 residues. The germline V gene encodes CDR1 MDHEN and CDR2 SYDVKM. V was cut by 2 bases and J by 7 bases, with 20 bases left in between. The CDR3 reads CASSLVIGGGQSGYTF. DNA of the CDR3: TGTGCCAGCAGTTTAGTAATCGGGGGCGGTCAGTCTGGCTACACCTTC.

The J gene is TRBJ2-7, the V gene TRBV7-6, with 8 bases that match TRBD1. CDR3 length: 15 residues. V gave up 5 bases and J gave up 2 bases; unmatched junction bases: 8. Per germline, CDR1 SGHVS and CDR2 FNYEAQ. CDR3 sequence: CASSRGQGVTYEQYF. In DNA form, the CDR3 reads TGTGCCAGCAGCCGCGGACAGGGAGTAACCTACGAGCAGTACTTC.

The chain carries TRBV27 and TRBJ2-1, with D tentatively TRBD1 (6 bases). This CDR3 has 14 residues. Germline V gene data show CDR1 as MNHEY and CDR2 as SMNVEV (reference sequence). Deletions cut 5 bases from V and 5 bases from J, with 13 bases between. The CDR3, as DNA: TGTGCCAGCAGTACCATAGGGGGAAACAATGAGCAGTTCTTC. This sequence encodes CASSTIGGNNEQFF.

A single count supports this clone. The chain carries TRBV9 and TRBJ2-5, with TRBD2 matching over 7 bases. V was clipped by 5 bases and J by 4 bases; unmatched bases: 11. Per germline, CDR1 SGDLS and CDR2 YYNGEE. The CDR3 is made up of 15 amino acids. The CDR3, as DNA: TGTGCCAGCAGTCGTAGCAGTCGGGGGGTAGAGACCCAGTACTTC. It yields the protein CASSRSSRGVETQYF.

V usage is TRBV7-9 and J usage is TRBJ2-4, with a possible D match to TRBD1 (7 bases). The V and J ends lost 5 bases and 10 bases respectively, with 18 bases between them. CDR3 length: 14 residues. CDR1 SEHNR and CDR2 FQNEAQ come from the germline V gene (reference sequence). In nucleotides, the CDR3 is TGTGCCAGCAGCCAGGGGGGTCCTGAAACTATTCAGTACTTC. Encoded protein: CASSQGGPETIQYF.

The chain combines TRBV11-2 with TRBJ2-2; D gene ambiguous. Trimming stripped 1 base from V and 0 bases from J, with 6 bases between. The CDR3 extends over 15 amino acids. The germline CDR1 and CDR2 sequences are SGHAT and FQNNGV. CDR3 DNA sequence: TGTGCCAGCAGCTTAGTAAGGACGAACACCGGGGAGCTGTTTTTT. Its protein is CASSLVRTNTGELFF.

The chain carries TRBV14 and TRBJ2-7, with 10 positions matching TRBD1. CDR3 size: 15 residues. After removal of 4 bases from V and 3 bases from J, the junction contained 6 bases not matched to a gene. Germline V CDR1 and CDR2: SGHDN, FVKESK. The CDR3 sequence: CASSPLRDRGYEQYF. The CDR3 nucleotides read TGTGCCAGCAGCCCGTTGCGGGACAGGGGCTACGAGCAGTACTTC.

The CDR3 reads CATGQTTYEQYF. The CDR3 DNA follows: TGTGCCACCGGACAGACGACCTACGAGCAGTACTTC. The chain joins TRBV28 to TRBJ2-7, with D possibly being TRBD1 (6 bases). Germline values: CDR1 MDHEN, CDR2 SYDVKM. This CDR3 spans 12 amino acids. Trimming took off 10 bases at V and 2 bases at J, with 12 bases between the two ends. Full variable domain (remainder filled in from reference TRBV28 and TRBJ2-7): DVKVTQSSRYLVKRTGEKVFLECVQDMDHENMFWYRQDPGLGLRLIYFSYDVKMKEKGDIPEGYSVSREKKERFSLILESASTNQTSMYLCATGQTTYEQYFGPGTRLTVT.

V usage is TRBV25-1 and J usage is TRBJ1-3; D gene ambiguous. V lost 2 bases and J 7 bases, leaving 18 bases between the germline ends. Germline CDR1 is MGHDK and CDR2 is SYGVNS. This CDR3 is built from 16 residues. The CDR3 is CASSEGALVIENTIYF. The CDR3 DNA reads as TGTGCCAGCAGTGAAGGCGCTTTGGTCATTGAGAACACCATATATTTT.